This T cell receptor (beta chain) stems from a study of graft-versus-host responses after intestinal transplantation. Study background: Recipients were given multivisceral, liver-intestinal, or isolated intestinal transplants.

With respect to this clone: What it recognizes is unknown.

Study-level results: Investigators detected GvH clones in recipient marrow, with some emerging earlier in ileum or blood.

Germline-derived CDR1 and CDR2 are LNHDA and SQIVND (reference sequence). This CDR3 comprises 16 residues. V lost 3 bases, J lost 3 bases, and 12 bases lay in between. The assay was immunoSEQ multiplex PCR, and TCRdb's table has in-frame clones only and misses some. The profile covers about 70,000 clones, with about 90% appearing a single time and approximately 1.4% taken by the ten largest. The sequences come from unstimulated CD8+ T cells sorted from spleen or lymph node cells, collected before intestinal transplant. The V call is TRBV19, the J call TRBJ2-6, with a possible D match to TRBD1 (6 bases). The receptor's source is a human donor who received an intestinal transplant. The CDR3 DNA reads TGTGCCAGTAGTATGACAGGCCTAGGTGGGGCCAACGTCCTGACTTTC. The encoded protein is CASSMTGLGGANVLTF.